This is a list of T cell receptor beta chains from one sample in a study of T cell responses to AZD1222 COVID-19 vaccine. Clones were read by immunoSEQ multiplex PCR, and TCRdb kept only the in-frame ones, dropping some. The table lists 100,000 to 150,000 clones, more than 75% of them singletons. The starting material was peripheral blood, obtained on day 0 of AZD1222 vaccination. These receptors all come from an adult in good health. Both conserved end residues are part of each CDR3. Each record gives: clone size, V gene, J gene, D gene, CDR3 DNA, CDR3 protein. D genes are given only for firm matches. Expanded clones are given a class, and other clones once, few, many or no size at all.

once,TRBV29-1,TRBJ1-2,.,TGCAGCGTTGAGGGAGCGGGAACTAACTATGGCTACACCTTC,CSVEGAGTNYGYTF
.,TRBV6-2/TRBV6-3,TRBJ2-1,TRBD1,TGTGCCAGCAGTAAGGGGACAGGGGAATACAATGAGCAGTTCTTC,CASSKGTGEYNEQFF
.,TRBV30,TRBJ1-3,.,TGTGCCTGGAGTGCCAGCCCTACCCTTTTCACCATATATTTT,CAWSASPTLFTIYF
.,TRBV9,TRBJ1-1,TRBD1,TGTGCCAGCAGCCCGACAGGGGTGAACACTGAAGCTTTCTTT,CASSPTGVNTEAFF
.,TRBV5-6,TRBJ2-7,.,TGTGCCAGCAGCTTCGGCCTCAGCTCCTACGAGCAGTACTTC,CASSFGLSSYEQYF
.,TRBV6-5,TRBJ1-1,.,TGTGCCAGCAGGGCCGGGACCTCGGCCGACACTGAAGCTTTCTTT,CASRAGTSADTEAFF
.,TRBV9,TRBJ2-3,.,TGTGCCAGCAGCGTAGAAGGCGGGAAGGGGGCCGATACGCAGTATTTT,CASSVEGGKGADTQYF
.,TRBV30,TRBJ2-7,.,TGTGCCTGGAGTGTAGGGGCTAGCGACTCCTACGAGCAGTACTTC,CAWSVGASDSYEQYF
.,TRBV19,TRBJ2-1,TRBD2,TGTGCCAGTAAAGGGTCTAGCGGGGTAAACAATGAGCAGTTCTTC,CASKGSSGVNNEQFF
.,TRBV19,TRBJ1-5,.,TGTGCCAGTAGGCCCCCCCAGGGATCTCAGCCCCAGCATTTT,CASRPPQGSQPQHF
.,TRBV19,TRBJ2-1,.,TGTGCCAGTAGCCCTGAGAGGGGTGAGCAGTTCTTC,CASSPERGEQFF
once,TRBV15,TRBJ1-5,.,TGTGCCACCAGCAGAAGGGATTCCAATCAGCCCCAGCATTTT,CATSRRDSNQPQHF
.,TRBV7-2,TRBJ2-1,TRBD2,TGTGCCAGCAGCTTTCTTTCCTTAGCGGGCATTTACAATGAGCAGTTCTTC,CASSFLSLAGIYNEQFF
.,TRBV7-9,TRBJ1-4,.,TGTGCCAGCAGGTCGCAGGGGTTGGCTAATGAAAAACTGTTTTTT,CASRSQGLANEKLFF
once,TRBV5-6,TRBJ2-7,.,TGTGCCAGCAGCTTGGGTCTAGCAGGGGCCGAGCAGTACTTC,CASSLGLAGAEQYF
.,TRBV7-3,TRBJ2-1,TRBD2,TGTGCCAGCAGCTTAACGATGGCTAGCGGGAGTAGGGGCGAGCAGTTCTTC,CASSLTMASGSRGEQFF
few,TRBV1,TRBJ2-7,.,TGCACCAGCATCCAGGGGCCTAGCGGGAGTTACGAGCAGTACTTC,CTSIQGPSGSYEQYF
.,TRBV7-8,TRBJ2-7,TRBD2,TGTGCCAGCAGCCCCGGGAGACTAGCGACCCACTACGAGCAGTACTTC,CASSPGRLATHYEQYF
.,TRBV5-4,TRBJ2-5,.,TGTGCCAGCAGCTTGGTTGTCGGGGGAGAGACCCAGTACTTC,CASSLVVGGETQYF
.,TRBV5-1,TRBJ1-1,TRBD1,TGCGCCAGCAGCTTCTCTCAGGGGGACACTGAAGCTTTCTTT,CASSFSQGDTEAFF
.,TRBV3-1/TRBV3-2,TRBJ2-7,.,TGTGCCAGCAGCCAAGATTGGCTCTACGAGCAGTACTTC,CASSQDWLYEQYF
few,TRBV5-4,TRBJ2-1,TRBD2,TGTGCCAGCAGGCTTGTAGGACTAGCGGGAGTCAAGTACAATGAGCAGTTCTTC,CASRLVGLAGVKYNEQFF
.,TRBV5-1,TRBJ2-6,TRBD2,TGCGCCAGCAGCCCAGCGGGGCCTGGGGCCAACGTCCTGACTTTC,CASSPAGPGANVLTF
.,TRBV2,TRBJ1-1,.,TGTGCCAGCAGTGAGACTTGGGCTAACACTGAAGCTTTCTTT,CASSETWANTEAFF
once,TRBV7-2,TRBJ1-1,.,TGTGCCAGCAGCTTATATCCTGCCATATCTGAAGCTTTCTTT,CASSLYPAISEAFF
.,TRBV28,TRBJ1-2,TRBD1,TGTGCCAGCACCTGGGACAGGAACTATGGCTACACCTTC,CASTWDRNYGYTF
.,TRBV30,TRBJ2-7,TRBD2,TGTGCCTCGAGGAAAGGACTAGCGGGGGGGCTCAGCTCCTACGAGCAGTACTTC,CASRKGLAGGLSSYEQYF
.,TRBV6-5,TRBJ2-1,TRBD2,TGTGCCAGCAGCCGGAGCGGGGGACCTTACAATGAGCAGTTCTTC,CASSRSGGPYNEQFF
.,TRBV24-1,TRBJ1-6,.,TGTGCCACCAGTGATTCGGGCCCACGCTCCTATAATTCACCCCTCCACTTT,CATSDSGPRSYNSPLHF
.,TRBV19,TRBJ2-1,TRBD2,TGTGCCAGTAGTATTGGTAGCGGGGGCTCCCGGGGTGATGAGCAGTTCTTC,CASSIGSGGSRGDEQFF
few,TRBV7-3,TRBJ2-2,TRBD1,TGTGCCAGCAGACAGACAGGGGGAGACACCGGGGAGCTGTTTTTT,CASRQTGGDTGELFF
.,TRBV10-3,TRBJ2-5,.,TGTGCCATCAGTGCGGGCCAGCAAGAGACCCAGTACTTC,CAISAGQQETQYF